This T cell receptor (beta chain) was sequenced in a study of blood T cell repertoires in COVID-19. Study context: The origin of the acute and convalescent COVID-19 samples was the United States, Italy and Spain.

The repertoire was sequenced with immunoSEQ multiplex PCR; TCRdb's copy has only in-frame clones and lacks some. This table holds roughly 380,000 clones, 88% found once. In assigning cohorts, the study relied on participant-reported clinical history. Germline-derived CDR1 and CDR2 are MNHEY and SMNVEV (reference sequence). Trimming took 8 bases from V and 2 from J; bases not matched to a gene: 7. This CDR3 is 15 amino acids long. Sequencing was carried out using PBMCs or T cells enriched from blood (not recorded which). The V call is TRBV27, the J call TRBJ2-1; TRBD1 agrees at 9 bases. The source is a woman in her 30s who had been exposed to COVID-19. CDR3 residues: CASLRRDRAYNEQFF. CDR3 nucleotide sequence: TGTGCCAGCTTACGACGGGACAGGGCCTACAATGAGCAGTTCTTC.